This T cell receptor (beta chain) comes out of a study of blood T cell repertoires in COVID-19. Across the whole study: Specimens from acute and convalescent COVID-19 originated in the United States, Italy and Spain.

Germline CDR1 LNHDA, CDR2 SQIVND (reference sequence). The length of the CDR3 is 14 residues. V dropped 7 bases and J dropped 1 base, with 11 bases sitting between them. The assay was immunoSEQ multiplex PCR, and TCRdb's table has in-frame clones only and misses some. Here the sample spans 110,000 to 150,000 clones, roughly four fifths being singletons. Cohort placement rested on clinical history that participants reported themselves. It was within 2 weeks before study entry that exposed participants met a COVID-19 case. Sequenced material: PBMCs or T cells enriched from blood (not recorded which). The TCR sequence derives from a woman under 30 who had been exposed to COVID-19. The J gene is TRBJ1-5, the V gene TRBV19, with D perhaps TRBD1 (5 bases). The CDR3, as DNA: TGTGCCAGTACCCGGGGGGAGAGCAATCAGCCCCAGCATTTT. Its translation: CASTRGESNQPQHF.